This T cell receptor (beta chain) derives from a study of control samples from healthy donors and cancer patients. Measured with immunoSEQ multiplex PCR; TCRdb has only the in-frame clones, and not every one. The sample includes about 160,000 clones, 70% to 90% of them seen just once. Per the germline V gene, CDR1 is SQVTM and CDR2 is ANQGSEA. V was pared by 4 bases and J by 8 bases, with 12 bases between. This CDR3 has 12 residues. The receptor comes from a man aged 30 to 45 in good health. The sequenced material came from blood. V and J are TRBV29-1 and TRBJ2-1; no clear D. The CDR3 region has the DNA TGCAGCGTTGTACACAGTGTGGATGAGCAGTTCTTC. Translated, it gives CSVVHSVDEQFF.